This T cell receptor beta chain originates from a study of shared clonotypes between healthy human individuals. The CDR3 consists of 13 residues. Trimming shortened V by 2 bases and J by 0 bases, and 4 bases separated the two germline ends. Looked up from germline, CDR1 is MNHNY and CDR2 is SVGAGI (reference sequence). Libraries were prepared by immunoSEQ multiplex PCR; TCRdb keeps only in-frame clonotypes and omits some of them. Of 450,000 to 600,000 clones in the sample, 79% were seen once. This clone was seen at least ten times. The origin of this receptor is a woman between 35 and 50 years old in good health. Some clones in this sample may be carry-over from other donors' samples. The sequencing sample was made of PBMCs. This rearrangement joins TRBV6-6 to TRBJ1-2; D unclear. For the CDR3, the DNA is TGTGCCAGCAGTTACGACCCTAACTATGGCTACACCTTC. Translating gives CASSYDPNYGYTF.